Listed below are T cell receptor beta chains from one sample, sequenced in a study of radiotherapy plus CTLA-4 blockade in lung cancer. TCRdb's copy holds only in-frame clones and misses some; the assay was immunoSEQ multiplex PCR. The top ten hold 0.65% to 1% of the sample, which has about 95,000 clones, 83% seen once. The source was peripheral blood, collected from a patient treated with radiotherapy plus ipilimumab. All receptors derive from a human donor with non-small cell lung cancer who had stable disease on radiotherapy plus ipilimumab. Each CDR3 is given with its conserved first and last residue. The D gene is left open where the match is weak. Where a row states a size, it is once, few, many or the class of an expanded clone; other rows omit it.

D | size | J | V | CDR3 | DNA
- | - | TRBJ2-5 | TRBV18 | CASSPLRQETQYF | TGTGCCAGCTCACCACTTAGGCAAGAGACCCAGTACTTC
- | - | TRBJ1-2 | TRBV6-5 | CASRSGTPPGYTF | TGTGCCAGCAGATCCGGGACCCCCCCGGGCTACACCTTC
- | - | TRBJ2-3 | TRBV27 | CASSLRGWDTDTQYF | TGTGCCAGCAGTTTACGGGGGTGGGACACAGATACGCAGTATTTT
- | - | TRBJ2-1 | TRBV11-1 | CASSLSASGTGRNEQFF | TGTGCCAGCAGCTTATCGGCTAGCGGGACAGGCCGGAATGAGCAGTTCTTC
TRBD2 | few | TRBJ2-1 | TRBV5-1 | CASSSTSGVQGEQFF | TGCGCCAGCAGCTCTACTAGCGGGGTCCAAGGTGAGCAGTTCTTC
- | - | TRBJ2-3 | TRBV7-3 | CASSLGERWTDTQYF | TGTGCCAGCAGCCTCGGGGAGCGGTGGACAGATACGCAGTATTTT
TRBD1 | - | TRBJ2-1 | TRBV7-9 | CASSLDRNSYNEQFF | TGTGCCAGCAGCCTGGACAGGAACTCCTACAATGAGCAGTTCTTC
TRBD1 | once | TRBJ2-7 | TRBV5-1 | CASSQGQGGGYEQYF | TGCGCCAGCAGCCAGGGACAGGGCGGTGGCTACGAGCAGTACTTC
TRBD1 | - | TRBJ2-4 | TRBV29-1 | CSVLVSRGLHVSRGNIQYF | TGCAGCGTCCTAGTAAGCAGGGGGCTTCATGTTAGTAGGGGAAACATTCAGTACTTC
- | - | TRBJ1-6 | TRBV7-7 | CASSNYRNSPLHF | TGTGCCAGCAGCAACTACAGAAATTCACCCCTCCACTTT
- | - | TRBJ1-1 | TRBV9 | CASSRGGIDTEAFF | TGTGCCAGCAGCCGTGGCGGCATAGACACTGAAGCTTTCTTT
TRBD1 | few | TRBJ1-6 | TRBV7-3 | CASSAAGTEKTPLHF | TGTGCCAGCAGCGCAGCCGGGACAGAGAAGACACCCCTCCACTTT
TRBD2 | - | TRBJ2-7 | TRBV5-3 | CARSITGLAVPPAQYF | TGTGCCAGAAGCATAACGGGACTAGCGGTCCCCCCTGCGCAGTACTTC